This T cell receptor beta chain stems from a study of cytomegalovirus exposure and HLA in healthy donors. On the study more broadly: Across 300 to 400 genotyped donors, 65% to 90% landed in the Caucasian-associated ancestry cluster. Overall study findings and caveats: The investigators catalogued 164 TCR beta chains as cytomegalovirus-associated.

With respect to this clone: Its cognate antigen is unknown.

This PCR relied on a set of 60 Vbeta primers and 13 Jbeta primers. Generated by immunoSEQ multiplex PCR, the TCRdb table keeps only in-frame clones and is missing some. Listed are about 130,000 clones; 1.5% to 2% falls within the top ten. V lost 3 bases and J lost 3, with 12 bases in between. The CDR3 extends over 14 amino acids. CDR1 is SGHTA, CDR2 FQGTGA, per germline. The chain is built from TRBV7-3 and TRBJ2-7; perhaps TRBD2 as D (5 bases). The specimen was PBMCs. This receptor was taken from a man aged 18 to 30 in good health and CMV-seronegative. The CDR3 is CASSLNSGYYEQYF. DNA of the CDR3: TGTGCCAGCAGCTTGAATTCGGGGTACTACGAGCAGTACTTC.